The clone carrying this T cell receptor beta chain showed up just a few times. Amplification by 5'RACE using constant-segment primers produced TCR alpha and TCR beta cDNA libraries that carried sample barcodes and UMIs. TCRdb reanalysed the 5' RACE reads using MiXCR and keeps one entry per CDR3 protein. The sample gives more than 300,000 distinct CDR3 sequences, roughly 19% of which show up once; around 20% is in the top ten. The data were taken from a study of T-cell memory formation after mild COVID-19. This CDR3 comprises 12 residues. CDR1 is MDHEN and CDR2 is SYDVKM in the germline V gene. Deletions cut 2 bases from V and 7 bases from J, with 8 bases between.

Sequencing used PBMCs or a T cell subset sorted from them (not recorded which). The TCR sequence derives from a man aged 18 to 29 who had mild COVID-19 (a few samples of this study predate the infection). Cell type and time point are not known. This chain links TRBV28 with TRBJ1-2; D unresolved. The CDR3 coding sequence is TGTGCCAGCAGTTTAAGTAGGAGTGGCTACACCTTC. This encodes CASSLSRSGYTF.